Below, 23 T cell receptor beta chains from the same sample are listed, as sequenced in a study of blood T cell repertoires in COVID-19. The assay was immunoSEQ multiplex PCR, and TCRdb's table has in-frame clones only and misses some. The table has around 200,000 clones, around 86% seen once; the top ten hold 7% to 7.5%. The specimen sequenced was peripheral blood. The receptors stem from a woman older than 75 in a cohort sampled during active or convalescent COVID-19.

The rearrangement links TRBV11-2 to TRBJ2-5, with 7 positions matching TRBD2. The length of the CDR3 is 16 residues. The trim removed 1 base at V and 1 base at J, leaving 6 bases unmatched. The germline gives CDR1 SGHAT, CDR2 FQNNGV. The CDR3 coding sequence is TGTGCCAGCAGCTTAGGGGTCGGGGGGACCCAAGAGACCCAGTACTTC. Translation: CASSLGVGGTQETQYF. The entire variable domain, with the rest obtained from reference TRBV11-2 and TRBJ2-5, is as follows: EAGVAQSPRYKIIEKRQSVAFWCNPISGHATLYWYQQILGQGPKLLIQFQNNGVVDDSQLPKDRFSAERLKGVDSTLKIQPAKLEDSAVYLCASSLGVGGTQETQYFGPGTRLLVL.

The chain combines TRBV11-2 with TRBJ2-5, with D possibly TRBD1 on 6 matching bases. Trimming shortened V by 5 bases and J by 1 base, and 11 bases separated the two germline ends. From germline, CDR1 is SGHAT and CDR2 FQNNGV. This CDR3 has 14 residues. In DNA, the CDR3 is TGTGCCAGCAGCACGGACAGTTTCCAAGAGACCCAGTACTTC. Translation: CASSTDSFQETQYF.

The chain links TRBV6-2 or TRBV6-3 to TRBJ1-6; 11 nucleotides align to TRBD1. Looked up from germline, CDR1 is MNHEY and CDR2 is SVGEGT. Trimming removed 3 bases from V and 7 bases from J; junction bases left unmatched: 5. The length of the CDR3 is 16 residues. The CDR3 region has the DNA TGTGCCAGCAGTTATATGGGACAGGGGGGAAATTCACCCCTCCACTTT. Translating gives CASSYMGQGGNSPLHF.

The rearrangement links TRBV9 to TRBJ1-1; 10 positions match TRBD1. This CDR3 has 13 residues. The V gene end was trimmed by 3 bases and the J gene end by 11 bases; junction bases not matched to a gene: 7. Germline V lookup: CDR1 SGDLS, CDR2 YYNGEE. CDR3 sequence: CASSATLGQGAFF. CDR3 in DNA: TGTGCCAGCAGCGCCACCCTGGGACAGGGGGCTTTCTTT. Combining the CDR3 with reference TRBV9 and TRBJ1-1 gives the whole variable domain DSGVTQTPKHLITATGQRVTLRCSPRSGDLSVYWYQQSLDQGLQFLIQYYNGEERAKGNILERFSAQQFPDLHSELNLSSLELGDSALYFCASSATLGQGAFFGQGTRLTVV.

The chain couples TRBV27 to TRBJ1-1, with D possibly being TRBD1 (5 bases). The CDR3 has 15 amino acids. The V end lost 1 base, the J end lost 4 bases, and 13 bases lay between the germline ends. Germline V lookup: CDR1 MNHEY, CDR2 SMNVEV (reference sequence). The CDR3 DNA reads TGTGCCAGCAGTTTATACCGGGGGTTGAGCACTGAAGCTTTCTTT. Translated: CASSLYRGLSTEAFF.

The genes are TRBV28 and TRBJ1-3; D may be TRBD1 (5 bases). This CDR3 region has 15 residues. Looked up from germline, CDR1 is MDHEN and CDR2 is SYDVKM. V gave up 5 bases and J gave up 1 base, with 12 bases separating them. The CDR3 nucleotides read TGTGCCAGCAGTCGCGGAGGGGAGTCTGGAAACACCATATATTTT. It codes for CASSRGGESGNTIYF.

Worth noting for this clone: The sample carries other DNA sequences with the same CDR3. This rearrangement joins TRBV24-1 to TRBJ1-5; TRBD1 aligns across 9 bases. CDR3 length: 17 amino acids. Germline-derived CDR1 and CDR2 are KGHDR and SFDVKD. V lost 3 bases and J lost 3; bases outside the gene matches: 8. CDR3 region: CATSDPGTGRSNQPQHF. The CDR3 DNA reads TGTGCCACCAGTGATCCCGGGACAGGGCGTTCCAATCAGCCCCAGCATTTT.

This chain uses TRBV18 with TRBJ2-1, with D possibly TRBD2 on 6 matching bases. Germline V lookup: CDR1 KGHSH, CDR2 LQKENI. With 5 bases removed from V and 6 bases from J, the gap between germline ends came to 20 bases. The CDR3 loop spans 16 amino acids. The CDR3 spells CASSEQRGAHLNEQFF. CDR3 sequence (DNA): TGTGCCAGCTCAGAACAACGCGGGGCTCATCTCAATGAGCAGTTCTTC.

V gene TRBV19 combines with J gene TRBJ1-1; D remains unclear. The germline CDR1 and CDR2 sequences are LNHDA and SQIVND (reference sequence). The CDR3 runs to 14 residues. The germline V and J ends were trimmed by 3 bases and 5 bases, with 13 bases remaining between them. The CDR3 region has the DNA TGTGCCAGTAGTATGAGGAGGGTCCAGACTGAAGCTTTCTTT. Its protein is CASSMRRVQTEAFF.

A few counts support this clone. The chain is built from TRBV5-1 and TRBJ1-5, with D tentatively TRBD1 (5 bases). CDR1 is SGHRS, CDR2 YFSETQ, per germline. Trimming removed 4 bases from V and 0 bases from J, with 11 bases in between. This CDR3 spans 15 amino acids. The CDR3 sequence is CASSEDTLSNQPQHF. In DNA, the CDR3 is TGCGCCAGCAGCGAGGACACTCTTAGCAATCAGCCCCAGCATTTT.

This chain uses TRBV4-3 with TRBJ1-1, with 8 bases that match TRBD1. The V and J ends lost 0 bases and 2 bases, in that order; junction bases with no gene match: 2. CDR3 length: 15 amino acids. Per the germline V gene, CDR1 is LGHNA and CDR2 is YSLEER. The DNA of the CDR3 is TGCGCCAGCAGCCAAGATTCAGGGGGCAACACTGAAGCTTTCTTT. Amino acid sequence: CASSQDSGGNTEAFF.

This chain connects TRBV23-1 to TRBJ2-7; a possible D gene is TRBD2 (5 bases). TRBV23-1 is given ORF status, its function remaining uncertain. V lost 10 bases and J lost 5, with 9 bases in between. The CDR3 covers 10 residues. The CDR3 bases are TGCGCCACGGGGTCCGACGAGCAGTACGTC. Amino acid sequence: CATGSDEQYV.

The chain links TRBV28 to TRBJ1-2, with D tentatively TRBD1 (6 bases). V lost 7 bases, J lost 4 bases, and 13 bases lay in between. Germline CDR1 is MDHEN and CDR2 is SYDVKM. The CDR3 is made up of 13 amino acids. CDR3 bases: TGTGCCAGCACTCGGACAGCCAGCTATGGCTACACCTTC. Amino acids: CASTRTASYGYTF.

This chain connects TRBV12-3 or TRBV12-4 to TRBJ1-2; D is undetermined. The length of the CDR3 is 11 residues. V dropped 5 bases and J dropped 4 bases, with 5 bases sitting between them. CDR3 loop: CASSPGYGYTF. DNA for the CDR3: TGTGCCAGCAGTCCAGGCTATGGCTACACCTTC.

The DNA for the CDR3 is TGTGCCAGCAGCCGGTGGGGGGGTCCCAAAGCTTTCTTT. It codes for CASSRWGGPKAFF. The V and J genes are TRBV9 and TRBJ1-1; D may be TRBD1 (5 bases). The length of the CDR3 is 13 residues. CDR1 is SGDLS, CDR2 YYNGEE, per germline. V shed 4 bases and J shed 9 bases, with 16 bases lying between them. The full variable domain, in which reference TRBV9 and TRBJ1-1 provide the parts outside the CDR3, is DSGVTQTPKHLITATGQRVTLRCSPRSGDLSVYWYQQSLDQGLQFLIQYYNGEERAKGNILERFSAQQFPDLHSELNLSSLELGDSALYFCASSRWGGPKAFFGQGTRLTVV.

J is TRBJ1-2 and V is TRBV7-2; TRBD1 is a possible D gene (6 bases). V lost 5 bases and J 2 bases, leaving 12 bases between the germline ends. From germline, CDR1 is SGHTA and CDR2 FQGNSA. The CDR3 spans 14 residues. CDR3 sequence: CASSASTGNYGYTF. Here the CDR3 DNA reads TGTGCCAGCAGCGCCTCCACAGGGAACTATGGCTACACCTTC. Drawing the rest from reference TRBV7-2 and TRBJ1-2, the complete variable domain is GAGVSQSPSNKVTEKGKDVELRCDPISGHTALYWYRQSLGQGLEFLIYFQGNSAPDKSGLPSDRFSAERTGGSVSTLTIQRTQQEDSAVYLCASSASTGNYGYTFGSGTRLTVV.

The rearrangement links TRBV5-1 to TRBJ2-1; the D gene is possibly TRBD1 (5 bases). The germline V and J ends were trimmed by 2 bases and 1 base, with 7 bases remaining between them. Per germline, CDR1 SGHRS and CDR2 YFSETQ. The CDR3 has 14 amino acids. The CDR3 DNA reads as TGCGCCAGCAGCTTAGGGGCTTCCTACAATGAGCAGTTCTTC. It encodes CASSLGASYNEQFF.

The chain uses TRBV2 and TRBJ1-3, with 12 bases lining up with TRBD1. The CDR3 has 15 amino acids. V was clipped by 6 bases and J by 4 bases; unmatched bases: 4. Germline CDR1 SNHLY, CDR2 FYNNEI. CDR3 sequence (DNA): TGTGCCAGCAGCAGGGACAGGGGGCCAGGAAACACCATATATTTT. Protein: CASSRDRGPGNTIYF.

The rearrangement links TRBV11-3 to TRBJ1-2, with TRBD1 as a possible D gene (6 bases). The CDR3 consists of 13 residues. V was shortened by 5 bases and J by 8 bases, with 15 bases between the two germline ends. Looked up from germline, CDR1 is SGHNT and CDR2 is YENEEA. In DNA form, the CDR3 reads TGTGCCAGCAGCCCCGGGACAATGTTGGGCTACACCTTC. It encodes CASSPGTMLGYTF.

The rearrangement links TRBV4-1 to TRBJ1-2, with D perhaps matching TRBD1 (6 bases). Trimming removed 4 bases at V and 5 bases at J, with 17 bases between. CDR1 and CDR2 (germline): MGHRA, YSYEKL. The CDR3 length is 15 residues. The CDR3, as DNA: TGCGCCAGCAGCCCCGGCCCCGGGACAAATTATGGCTACACCTTC. Its translation: CASSPGPGTNYGYTF.

V and J are TRBV19 and TRBJ1-2; D remains unclear. The CDR3 consists of 14 residues. V was cut by 6 bases and J by 0 bases, with 11 bases left in between. Germline V gene lookup returns CDR1 LNHDA and CDR2 SQIVND (reference sequence). In nucleotides, the CDR3 is TGTGCCAGTAGCGCCGACCTAGCTAACTATGGCTACACCTTC. It is translated as CASSADLANYGYTF.

The rearrangement links TRBV5-1 to TRBJ2-1, with 8 bases that match TRBD2. V trimming: 0 bases; J trimming: 4 bases; junction bases outside the gene matches: 6. The CDR3 is made up of 16 amino acids. Germline values: CDR1 SGHRS, CDR2 YFSETQ. The CDR3 region has the DNA TGCGCCAGCAGCTTGGCCGGCGGGGGGTCATACAATGAGCAGTTCTTC. This encodes CASSLAGGGSYNEQFF.

The chain has TRBV27 and TRBJ2-5; 7 bases match TRBD2. Trimming cost V 4 bases and J 5 bases; bases outside gene matches: 7. From germline, CDR1 is MNHEY and CDR2 SMNVEV (reference sequence). The CDR3 length is 14 residues. The CDR3 here is CASSSLTSAETQYF. The CDR3 DNA is TGTGCCAGCAGTTCGCTAACTAGCGCGGAGACCCAGTACTTC.